The sequence of this T cell receptor (beta chain) was determined in a study of blood T cell repertoires in COVID-19. Study details: Samples representing acute and convalescent COVID-19 were sourced from the United States, Italy and Spain.

TCRdb's copy holds only in-frame clones and misses some; the assay was immunoSEQ multiplex PCR. The table has 150,000 or so clones, roughly 81% seen once. The source is a woman aged 45-65 years with active or convalescent COVID-19. Sample: peripheral blood.

This CDR3 reads CASTTGGINSNQPQHF. The CDR3, as DNA: TGTGCCAGCACTACAGGGGGGATAAATAGCAATCAGCCCCAGCATTTT. The V and J genes are TRBV28 and TRBJ1-5, with 8 nucleotides matching TRBD1. Trimming removed 7 bases from V and 0 bases from J; junction bases left unmatched: 8. Germline V gives CDR1 MDHEN, CDR2 SYDVKM. This CDR3 is built from 16 residues.